The 14 T cell receptor beta chains below were found in one sample sequenced in a study of blood T cell repertoires in COVID-19. Sequenced by immunoSEQ multiplex PCR; TCRdb stores in-frame clones only, minus some. The sample has about 30,000 clones; around 83% are singletons. Sequences were obtained from peripheral blood. These receptors all come from a human donor in a cohort sampled during active COVID-19.

V and J are TRBV7-9 and TRBJ2-6; 8 nucleotides match TRBD1. The CDR3 is 15 amino acids. V lost 5 bases, J lost 2 bases, and 2 bases stayed unmatched. Germline CDR1 is SEHNR and CDR2 is FQNEAQ (reference sequence). CDR3 bases: TGTGCCAGCAGCGAACAGGGGGCTGGGGCCAACGTCCTGACTTTC. Its protein is CASSEQGAGANVLTF.

The rearrangement joins TRBV4-3 to TRBJ2-7, with D possibly being TRBD2 (5 bases). V dropped 0 bases and J dropped 2 bases, with 11 bases sitting between them. This CDR3 is built from 15 residues. CDR1 LGHNA and CDR2 YSLEER come from the germline V gene. The chain's CDR3 is CASSQDVYGTYEQYF. The DNA of the CDR3 is TGCGCCAGCAGCCAAGATGTCTACGGGACCTACGAGCAGTACTTC.

This clone has a single count. The V gene is TRBV7-2, the J gene TRBJ2-7, with 9 bases fitting TRBD1. V lost 5 bases to trimming and J lost 3 bases; unmatched junction nucleotides: 14. This CDR3 region has 17 residues. Germline V gene sequence: CDR1 SGHTA, CDR2 FQGNSA. CDR3 amino acids: CASSPDSVTGGSYEQYF. CDR3 nucleotide sequence: TGTGCCAGCAGCCCCGATTCCGTGACAGGGGGTAGCTACGAGCAGTACTTC. The full variable domain, its missing parts supplied by reference TRBV7-2 and TRBJ2-7, is GAGVSQSPSNKVTEKGKDVELRCDPISGHTALYWYRQSLGQGLEFLIYFQGNSAPDKSGLPSDRFSAERTGGSVSTLTIQRTQQEDSAVYLCASSPDSVTGGSYEQYFGPGTRLTVT.

This clone was seen a handful of times. The J gene is TRBJ2-1, the V gene TRBV20-1, with TRBD2 identical over 11 bases. Losses at the gene ends were 3 bases for V and 8 bases for J; bases not matched to a gene: 6. The CDR3 sequence is 14 residues long. Germline assignment: CDR1 DFQATT and CDR2 SNEGSKA (reference sequence). The CDR3 is CSASTTSGDYEQFF. The DNA of the CDR3 is TGCAGTGCTAGTACGACTAGCGGGGACTATGAGCAGTTCTTC.

This chain links TRBV19 with TRBJ2-3; 12 nucleotides match TRBD2. Germline V gene sequence: CDR1 LNHDA, CDR2 SQIVND (reference sequence). The CDR3 runs to 15 residues. The trim removed 11 bases at V and 5 bases at J, leaving 11 bases unmatched. CDR3 amino acids: CAARRTSGILDTQYF. In nucleotides, the CDR3 is TGTGCCGCAAGGAGGACTAGCGGGATATTAGATACGCAGTATTTT.

A single count supports this clone. V is TRBV12-5 and J is TRBJ2-4, with 12 bases matching TRBD2. After removal of 9 bases from V and 3 bases from J, the junction contained 15 bases not matched to a gene. Looked up from germline, CDR1 is LGHNT and CDR2 is FRNRAP. The CDR3 is 18 residues long. CDR3 region: CARAPLLAGGPGKNIQYF. CDR3 DNA: TGTGCTAGGGCACCCCTCCTAGCGGGAGGGCCAGGCAAAAACATTCAGTACTTC.

With respect to this clone: It is unclear where the CDR3 begins or ends on the DNA, so no DNA is shown, and the CDR3 is as TCRdb lists it. This chain uses TRBV30 with TRBJ2-5; TRBD2 is the table's D call, not checked against the DNA. In germline, CDR1 is GTSNPN, CDR2 SVGIG (reference sequence). The CDR3 spans 13 residues, counting both ends. The CDR3 spells CAWASGTSGSGYF.

This chain uses TRBV14 with TRBJ2-7, with 7 bases aligning to TRBD1. Germline lookup yields CDR1 SGHDN and CDR2 FVKESK. The CDR3 loop spans 16 amino acids. The ends lost 4 bases at V and 4 bases at J; junction bases unmatched: 13. CDR3 nucleotides: TGTGCCAGCAGCCCCCCGGGACAGATTAGGGTGTACGAGCAGTACTTC. Protein product: CASSPPGQIRVYEQYF. Together with reference TRBV14 and TRBJ2-7, the CDR3 gives the full variable domain: EAGVTQFPSHSVIEKGQTVTLRCDPISGHDNLYWYRRVMGKEIKFLLHFVKESKQDESGMPNNRFLAERTGGTYSTLKVQPAELEDSGVYFCASSPPGQIRVYEQYFGPGTRLTVT.

This chain joins TRBV2 and TRBJ2-1, with 9 bases identical to TRBD1. The V gene end was trimmed by 4 bases and the J gene end by 2 bases; junction bases not matched to a gene: 9. The CDR3 is made up of 17 amino acids. CDR1 and CDR2 from the germline V gene are SNHLY and FYNNEI. CDR3 residues: CASSGGPGQGTYNEQFF. Here the CDR3 DNA reads TGTGCCAGCAGTGGGGGGCCGGGACAGGGAACCTACAATGAGCAGTTCTTC.

The chain combines TRBV9 with TRBJ1-4; D is ambiguous. V gave up 0 bases and J gave up 4 bases, with 13 bases separating them. Germline CDR1 SGDLS, CDR2 YYNGEE. The CDR3 sequence is 16 residues long. The CDR3 nucleotides read TGTGCCAGCAGCGTAGGATTAGCGGAGCTTAATGAAAAACTGTTTTTT. Its protein product is CASSVGLAELNEKLFF.

The chain couples TRBV29-1 to TRBJ1-1; D remains unclear. CDR1 is SQVTM and CDR2 is ANQGSEA in the germline V gene. The CDR3 has 16 residues. V was cut by 1 base and J by 0 bases, with 15 bases left in between. The CDR3, as DNA: TGCAGCGTTGAAGTACCTAAGGGAGGATTGAACACTGAAGCTTTCTTT. It codes for CSVEVPKGGLNTEAFF. Full variable domain (remainder filled in from reference TRBV29-1 and TRBJ1-1): SAVISQKPSRDICQRGTSLTIQCQVDSQVTMMFWYRQQPGQSLTLIATANQGSEATYESGFVIDKFPISRPNLTFSTLTVSNMSPEDSSIYLCSVEVPKGGLNTEAFFGQGTRLTVV.

The rearrangement joins TRBV24-1 to TRBJ2-6, with D possibly TRBD2 on 6 matching bases. Germline loops: CDR1 KGHDR, CDR2 SFDVKD. The ends were cut back, 4 bases at V and 3 bases at J, with 12 bases in the middle. This CDR3 spans 16 amino acids. The CDR3 sequence is CATSEPGVGGANVLTF. CDR3 bases: TGTGCCACCAGTGAGCCGGGGGTTGGTGGGGCCAACGTCCTGACTTTC.

The V gene is TRBV9, the J gene TRBJ2-1; 10 bases line up with TRBD2. The CDR3 consists of 18 residues. The V gene's germline CDR1 is SGDLS and CDR2 YYNGEE. The V gene end was trimmed by 0 bases and the J gene end by 9 bases; junction bases not matched to a gene: 15. CDR3 sequence reads: CASSVGGGEREGDFEQFF. CDR3 in DNA: TGTGCCAGCAGCGTAGGAGGGGGGGAGCGGGAGGGTGACTTTGAGCAGTTCTTC.

This clone was recorded once. This chain joins TRBV6-1 and TRBJ1-3; no clear D gene. V dropped 0 bases and J dropped 0 bases, with 21 bases sitting between them. The CDR3 has 20 residues. Germline V CDR1 and CDR2: MNHNS, SASEGT. The CDR3 bases are TGTGCCAGCAGTGAAGCGAGGGCAGCACAGACCCTAAACTCTGGAAACACCATATATTTT. It yields the protein CASSEARAAQTLNSGNTIYF.